The clone carrying this T cell receptor beta chain was counted only a few times. What it binds is not known. The data originate from a study of T-cell memory formation after mild COVID-19. V was cut by 5 bases and J by 5 bases, with 15 bases left in between. Germline-derived CDR1 and CDR2 are SGHTA and FQGTGA. The CDR3 sequence is 14 residues long. Notes on the study in general: The study found balanced CD4/CD8 in clones contracting day 15 to 85 and a CD4+ lean in later expanders. Whether second-wave clones peaking at day 37 were SARS-CoV-2 specific went unconfirmed.

Using its own MiXCR run on the 5' RACE reads, TCRdb lists one record per CDR3 protein. The data contain 150,000 to 200,000 distinct CDR3 sequences, roughly 28% of them singletons. The source of this sequence is an adult woman who had mild COVID-19 (a few samples of this study predate the infection). Cell type and time point are not known. The sequenced sample consisted of PBMCs or a T cell subset sorted from them (not recorded which). This sequence joins TRBV7-3 and TRBJ2-5; D might be TRBD2 (5 bases). The CDR3 nucleotides read TGTGCCAGCAGCACCCTAGGCGGGCGGGAGACCCAGTACTTC. This sequence encodes CASSTLGGRETQYF.